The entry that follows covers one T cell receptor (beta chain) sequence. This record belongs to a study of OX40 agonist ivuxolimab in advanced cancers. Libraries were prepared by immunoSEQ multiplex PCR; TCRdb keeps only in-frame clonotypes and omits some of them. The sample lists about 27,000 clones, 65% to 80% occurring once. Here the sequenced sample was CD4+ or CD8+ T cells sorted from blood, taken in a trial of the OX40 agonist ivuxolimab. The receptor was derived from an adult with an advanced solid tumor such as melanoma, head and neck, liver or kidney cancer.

DNA of the CDR3: TGTGCCAGCAGCGTGTGGACAGGGGCCAACTATGGCTACACCTTC. Protein: CASSVWTGANYGYTF. The chain has TRBV9 and TRBJ1-2; 9 positions match TRBD1. The V gene end was trimmed by 2 bases and the J gene end by 2 bases; junction bases not matched to a gene: 4. Germline CDR1 reads SGDLS; CDR2 reads YYNGEE. There are 15 residues in the CDR3.